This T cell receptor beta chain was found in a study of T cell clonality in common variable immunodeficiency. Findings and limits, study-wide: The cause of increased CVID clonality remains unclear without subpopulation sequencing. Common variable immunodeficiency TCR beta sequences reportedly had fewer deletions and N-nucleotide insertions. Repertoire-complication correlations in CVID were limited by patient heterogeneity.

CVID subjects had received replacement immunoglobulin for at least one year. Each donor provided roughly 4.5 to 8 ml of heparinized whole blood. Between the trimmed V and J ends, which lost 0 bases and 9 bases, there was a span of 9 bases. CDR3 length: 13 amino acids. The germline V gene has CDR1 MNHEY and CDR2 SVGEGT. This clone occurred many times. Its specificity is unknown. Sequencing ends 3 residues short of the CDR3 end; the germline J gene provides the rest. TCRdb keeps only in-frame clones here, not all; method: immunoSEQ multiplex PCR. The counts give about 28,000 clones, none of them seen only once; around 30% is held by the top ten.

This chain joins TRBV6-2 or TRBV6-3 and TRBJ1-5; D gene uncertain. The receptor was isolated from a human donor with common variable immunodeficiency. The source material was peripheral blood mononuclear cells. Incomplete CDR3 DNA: TGTGCCAGCAGTTACTCCCTCTTACTGCCC. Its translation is CASSYSLLLP. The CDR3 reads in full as CASSYSLLLPQHF.